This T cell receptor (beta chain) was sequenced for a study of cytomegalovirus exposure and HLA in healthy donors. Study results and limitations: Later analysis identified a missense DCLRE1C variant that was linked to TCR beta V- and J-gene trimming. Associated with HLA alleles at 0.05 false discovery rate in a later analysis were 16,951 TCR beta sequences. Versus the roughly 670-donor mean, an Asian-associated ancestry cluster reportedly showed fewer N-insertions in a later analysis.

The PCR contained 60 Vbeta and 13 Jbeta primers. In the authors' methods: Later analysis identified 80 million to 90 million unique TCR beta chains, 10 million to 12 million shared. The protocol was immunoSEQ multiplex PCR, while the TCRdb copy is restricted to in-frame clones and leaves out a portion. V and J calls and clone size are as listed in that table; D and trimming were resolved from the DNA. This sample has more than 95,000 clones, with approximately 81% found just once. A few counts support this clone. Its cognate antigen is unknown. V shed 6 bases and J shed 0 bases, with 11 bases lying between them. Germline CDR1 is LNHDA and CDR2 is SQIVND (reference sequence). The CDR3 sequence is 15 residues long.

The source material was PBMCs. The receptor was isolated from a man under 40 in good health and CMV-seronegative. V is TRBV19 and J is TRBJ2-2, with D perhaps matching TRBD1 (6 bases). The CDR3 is CASRPGHTNTGELFF. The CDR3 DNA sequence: TGTGCCAGTAGACCGGGACACACGAACACCGGGGAGCTGTTTTTT.